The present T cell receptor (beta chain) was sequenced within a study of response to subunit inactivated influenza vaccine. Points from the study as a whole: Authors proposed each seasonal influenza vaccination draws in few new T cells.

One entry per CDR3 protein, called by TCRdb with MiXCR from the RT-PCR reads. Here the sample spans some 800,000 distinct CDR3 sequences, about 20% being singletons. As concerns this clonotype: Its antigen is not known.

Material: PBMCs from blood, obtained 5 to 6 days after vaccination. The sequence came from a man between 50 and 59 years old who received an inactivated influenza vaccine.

The CDR3 reads CSARTSIAETQYF. CDR3 sequence (DNA): TGCAGTGCAAGGACTAGCATAGCGGAGACCCAGTACTTC. This chain joins TRBV20-1 and TRBJ2-5; TRBD2 agrees at 8 bases. Trimming removed 6 bases from V and 5 bases from J; junction bases left unmatched: 8. The CDR3 is 13 residues long. Germline V gene sequence: CDR1 DFQATT, CDR2 SNEGSKA (reference sequence).